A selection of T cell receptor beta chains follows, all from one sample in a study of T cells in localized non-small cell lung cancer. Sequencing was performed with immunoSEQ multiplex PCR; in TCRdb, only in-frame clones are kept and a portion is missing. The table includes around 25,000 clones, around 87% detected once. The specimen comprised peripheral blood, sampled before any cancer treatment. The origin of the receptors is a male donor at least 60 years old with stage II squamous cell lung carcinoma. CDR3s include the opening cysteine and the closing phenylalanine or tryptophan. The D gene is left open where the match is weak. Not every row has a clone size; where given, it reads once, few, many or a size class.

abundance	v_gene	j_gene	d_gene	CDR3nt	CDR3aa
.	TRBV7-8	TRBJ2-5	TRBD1	TGTGCCAGCAGCTCGGCAGGGGGCCGGGAGACCCAGTACTTC	CASSSAGGRETQYF
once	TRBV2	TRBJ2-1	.	TGTGCCAGCAGTGAAGGCCTAGGCGGGATAAATGAGCAGTTCTTC	CASSEGLGGINEQFF
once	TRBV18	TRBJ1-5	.	TGTGCCAGCTCACAAACAGGGCGCAATCAGCCCCAGCATTTT	CASSQTGRNQPQHF
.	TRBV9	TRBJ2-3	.	TGTGCCAGCAGCGCCTCCGGGACGCGAGCAGATACGCAGTATTTT	CASSASGTRADTQYF
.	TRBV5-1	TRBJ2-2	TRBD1	TGCGCCAGCAGCTTGGCACAGGGGGCCCAAACGAACACCGGGGAGCTGTTTTTT	CASSLAQGAQTNTGELFF
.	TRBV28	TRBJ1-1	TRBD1	TGTGCCAGCAGTTCGACAGGGGGAGCTTTCTTT	CASSSTGGAFF
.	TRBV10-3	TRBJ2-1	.	TGTGCCATCAGCGAGTCGGGAGATGAGCAGTTCTTC	CAISESGDEQFF
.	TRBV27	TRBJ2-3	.	TGTGCCAGCAGCCTGGGCGGGCGGGGCACAGATACGCAGTATTTT	CASSLGGRGTDTQYF
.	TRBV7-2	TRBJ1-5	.	TGTGCCAGCAGCTTACTAACGGGAGGTTATCAGCCCCAGCATTTT	CASSLLTGGYQPQHF
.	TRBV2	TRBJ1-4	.	TGTGCCAGCAGTGAACAGGGGAGGGGAAAACTGTTTTTT	CASSEQGRGKLFF
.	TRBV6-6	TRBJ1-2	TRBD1	TGTGCCAGCAGACCAGGGGGGGTTTATGGCTACACCTTC	CASRPGGVYGYTF
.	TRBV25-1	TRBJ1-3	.	TGTGCCAGCAGTGAAGGTGGGGGAGGTGGAAACACCATATATTTT	CASSEGGGGGNTIYF
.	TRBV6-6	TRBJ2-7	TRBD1	TGTGCCAGCACCAGGGACAGGGGGACCTACGAGCAGTACTTC	CASTRDRGTYEQYF
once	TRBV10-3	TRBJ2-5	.	TGTGCCATCAGTCTAACAGCTAACTTTCAAGAGACCCAGTACTTC	CAISLTANFQETQYF
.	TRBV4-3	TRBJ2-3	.	TGCGCCAGCAGCCAAGGGGGGATGGGCATCACAGATACGCAGTATTTT	CASSQGGMGITDTQYF
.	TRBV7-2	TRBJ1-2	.	TGTGCCAGCAGCTTAGGAGGGGCTGGTAACTATGGCTACACCTTC	CASSLGGAGNYGYTF
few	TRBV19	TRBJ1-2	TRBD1	TGTGCCAGTATTGGAGGACAGGTGGACTATGGCTACACCTTC	CASIGGQVDYGYTF
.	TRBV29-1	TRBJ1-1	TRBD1	TGCAGCGTTGAGGGACAGTTGAACACTGAAGCTTTCTTT	CSVEGQLNTEAFF
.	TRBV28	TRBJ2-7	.	TGTGCCAGCAGTTTTGGGGGTGCTGTTTACGAGCAGTACTTC	CASSFGGAVYEQYF
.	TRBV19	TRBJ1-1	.	TGTGCCAGTAGTATGGCGGGTCCTCCGTCCACTGAAGCTTTCTTT	CASSMAGPPSTEAFF
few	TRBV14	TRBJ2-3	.	TGTGCCAGCAGCCAAGATGTGGGAACCACGCAGTATTTT	CASSQDVGTTQYF
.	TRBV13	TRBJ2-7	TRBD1	TGTGCCAGCAGCAGGACGGAGCCGGGGACAGGGGAATACTACGAGCAGTACTTC	CASSRTEPGTGEYYEQYF
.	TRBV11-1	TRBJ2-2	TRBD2	TGTGCCAGCAGCTCGGGACTAGCGGGAGTCCGGGAGCTGTTTTTT	CASSSGLAGVRELFF
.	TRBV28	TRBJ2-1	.	TGTGCCAGCAGTTTAATGGCTCCAAATGAGCAGTTCTTC	CASSLMAPNEQFF
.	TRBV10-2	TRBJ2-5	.	TGCGCCAGCCAAGACCCCGACCAGACCCAGTACTTC	CASQDPDQTQYF
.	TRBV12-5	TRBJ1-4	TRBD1	TGTGCTAGTGGTCTCGACAGGGGAAAACTGTTTTTT	CASGLDRGKLFF
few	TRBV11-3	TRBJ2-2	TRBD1	TGTGCCAGCAGCGCCTGGGACAGCGCGAACACCGGGGAGCTGTTTTTT	CASSAWDSANTGELFF
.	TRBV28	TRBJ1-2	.	TGTGCCAGCAGTTTAACGGGGGCAACTGGCTACACCTTC	CASSLTGATGYTF
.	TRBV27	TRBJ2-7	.	TGTGCCAGCAGTCCGCGGTCAGCCTACGAGCAGTACTTC	CASSPRSAYEQYF
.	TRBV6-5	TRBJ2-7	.	TGTGCCAGCAGTGCCTATGCTCCAGCGAGGGGGCAGTACTTC	CASSAYAPARGQYF
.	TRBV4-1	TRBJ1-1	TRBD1	TGCGCCAGCAGCCAAGATAGTAGGGGGCCTGAAGCTTTCTTT	CASSQDSRGPEAFF
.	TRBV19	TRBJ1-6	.	TGTGCCAGTAGTACGCCCGACAATTCACCCCTCCACTTT	CASSTPDNSPLHF
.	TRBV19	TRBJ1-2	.	TGTGCCAGTAGAGAGACAGGAGGCTCTAACTATGGCTACACCTTC	CASRETGGSNYGYTF
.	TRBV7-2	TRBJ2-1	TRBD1	TGTGCCAGCAGCTTGGTGTGGGACAGCTACTACAATGAGCAGTTCTTC	CASSLVWDSYYNEQFF
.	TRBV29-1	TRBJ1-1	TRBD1	TGCAGCGACGACCGACAGGGCACTGAAGCTTTCTTT	CSDDRQGTEAFF
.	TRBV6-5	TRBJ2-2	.	TGTGCCAGCCGTCGTAGCACCGGGGAGCTGTTTTTT	CASRRSTGELFF
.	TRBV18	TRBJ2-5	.	TGTGCCAGCTCACCCCAAGAGACCCAGTACTTC	CASSPQETQYF